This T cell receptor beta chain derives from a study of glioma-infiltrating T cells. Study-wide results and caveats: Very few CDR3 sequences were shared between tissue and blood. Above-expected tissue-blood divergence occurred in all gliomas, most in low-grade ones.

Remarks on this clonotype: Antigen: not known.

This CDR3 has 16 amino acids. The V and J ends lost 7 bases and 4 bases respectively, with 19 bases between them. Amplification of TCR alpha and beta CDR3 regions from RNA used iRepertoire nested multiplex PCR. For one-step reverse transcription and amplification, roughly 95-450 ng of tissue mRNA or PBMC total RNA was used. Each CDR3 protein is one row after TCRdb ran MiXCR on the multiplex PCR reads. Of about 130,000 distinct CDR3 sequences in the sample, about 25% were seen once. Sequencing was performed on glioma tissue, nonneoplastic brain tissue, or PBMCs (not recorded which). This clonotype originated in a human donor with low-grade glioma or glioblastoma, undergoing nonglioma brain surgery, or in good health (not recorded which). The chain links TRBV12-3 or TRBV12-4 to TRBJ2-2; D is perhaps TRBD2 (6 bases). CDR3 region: CASITSGLARTGELFF. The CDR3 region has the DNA TGTGCCAGCATCACGAGCGGGCTAGCGCGCACCGGGGAGCTGTTTTTT.